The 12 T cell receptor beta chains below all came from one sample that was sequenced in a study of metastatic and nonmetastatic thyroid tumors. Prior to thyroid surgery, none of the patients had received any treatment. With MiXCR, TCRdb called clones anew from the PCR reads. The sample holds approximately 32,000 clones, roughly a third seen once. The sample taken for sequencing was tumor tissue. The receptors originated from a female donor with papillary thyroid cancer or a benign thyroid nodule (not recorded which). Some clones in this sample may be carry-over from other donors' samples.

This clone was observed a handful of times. CDR3 residues: CASSLKPGGNEQFF. CDR3 DNA sequence: TGTGCCAGCAGTTTAAAGCCGGGGGGCAATGAGCAGTTCTTC. The V call is TRBV12-3 or TRBV12-4, the J call TRBJ2-1; 7 bases map to TRBD2. Losses at the gene ends were 2 bases for V and 6 bases for J; bases not matched to a gene: 4. The CDR3 contains 14 residues.

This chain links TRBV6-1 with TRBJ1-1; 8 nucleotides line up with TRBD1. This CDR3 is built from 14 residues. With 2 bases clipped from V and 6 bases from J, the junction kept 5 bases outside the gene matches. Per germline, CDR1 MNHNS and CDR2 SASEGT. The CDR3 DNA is TGTGCCAGCAGTGAACCGGGACAGGTAGCTGAAGCTTTCTTT. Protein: CASSEPGQVAEAFF.

Written as DNA, the CDR3 is TGTGCCAGCAGTTCCCAAGTGGGAGAGCAGTACTTC. Translated: CASSSQVGEQYF. This rearrangement joins TRBV9 to TRBJ2-7; D is ambiguous. The CDR3 spans 12 residues. Between the trimmed V and J ends, which lost 5 bases and 7 bases, there was a span of 13 bases. Germline loops: CDR1 SGDLS, CDR2 YYNGEE.

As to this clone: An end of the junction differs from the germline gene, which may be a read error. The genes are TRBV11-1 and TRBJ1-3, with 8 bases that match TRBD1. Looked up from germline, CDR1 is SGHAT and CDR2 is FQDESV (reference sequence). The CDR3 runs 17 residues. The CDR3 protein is CASSIARTGSSGNTIYF. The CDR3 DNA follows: TGTGCCAGCAGCATAGCTCGGACAGGGAGCTCTGGAAACACCATATATTTT.

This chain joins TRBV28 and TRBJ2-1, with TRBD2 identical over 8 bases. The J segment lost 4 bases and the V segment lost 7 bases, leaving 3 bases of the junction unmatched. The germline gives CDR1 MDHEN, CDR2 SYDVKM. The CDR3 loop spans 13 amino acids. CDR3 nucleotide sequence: TGTGCCAGCAAAACTAGCGGTTACAATGAGCAGTTCTTC. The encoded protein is CASKTSGYNEQFF.

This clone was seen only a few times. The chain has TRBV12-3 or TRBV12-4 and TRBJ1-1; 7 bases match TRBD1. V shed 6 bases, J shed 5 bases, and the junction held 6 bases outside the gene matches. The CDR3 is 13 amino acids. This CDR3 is CASSLTGRTEAFF. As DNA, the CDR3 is TGTGCCAGCAGCCTGACAGGGAGGACTGAAGCTTTCTTT.

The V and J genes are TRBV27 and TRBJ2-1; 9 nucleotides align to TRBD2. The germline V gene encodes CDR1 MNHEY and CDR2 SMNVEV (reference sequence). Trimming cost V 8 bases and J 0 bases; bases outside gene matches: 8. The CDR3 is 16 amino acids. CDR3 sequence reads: CASETSGQSSYNEQFF. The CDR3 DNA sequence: TGTGCCAGCGAGACTAGCGGTCAGAGCTCCTACAATGAGCAGTTCTTC.

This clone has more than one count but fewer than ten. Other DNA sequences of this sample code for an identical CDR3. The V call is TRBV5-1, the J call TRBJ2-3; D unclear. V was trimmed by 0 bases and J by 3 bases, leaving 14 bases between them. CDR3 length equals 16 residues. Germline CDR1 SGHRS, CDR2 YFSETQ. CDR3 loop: CASSLEQLARTDTQYF. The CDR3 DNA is TGCGCCAGCAGCTTGGAACAGCTCGCTAGGACAGATACGCAGTATTTT.

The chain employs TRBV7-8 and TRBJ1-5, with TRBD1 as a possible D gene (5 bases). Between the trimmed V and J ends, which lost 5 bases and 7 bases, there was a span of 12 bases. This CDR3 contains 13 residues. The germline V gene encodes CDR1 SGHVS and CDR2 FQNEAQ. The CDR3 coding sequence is TGTGCCAGCAGCCCACAGGTTGGCCAGCCCCAGCATTTT. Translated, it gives CASSPQVGQPQHF. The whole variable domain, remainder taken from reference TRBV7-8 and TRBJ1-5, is GAGVSQSPRYKVAKRGQDVALRCDPISGHVSLFWYQQALGQGPEFLTYFQNEAQLDKSGLPSDRFFAERPEGSVSTLKIQRTQQEDSAVYLCASSPQVGQPQHFGDGTRLSIL.

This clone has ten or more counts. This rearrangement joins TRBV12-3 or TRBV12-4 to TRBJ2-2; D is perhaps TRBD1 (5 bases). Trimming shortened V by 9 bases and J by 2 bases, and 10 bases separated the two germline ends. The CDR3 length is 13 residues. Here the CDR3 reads CASRTPNTGELFF. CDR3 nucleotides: TGTGCCAGTCGGACACCTAACACCGGGGAGCTGTTTTTT.

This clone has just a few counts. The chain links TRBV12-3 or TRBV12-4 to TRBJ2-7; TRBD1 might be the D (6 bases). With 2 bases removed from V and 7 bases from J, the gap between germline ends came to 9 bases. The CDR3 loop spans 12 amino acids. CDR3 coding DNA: TGTGCCAGCAGTTTACTACAGGGTGAGCAGTACTTC. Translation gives CASSLLQGEQYF.

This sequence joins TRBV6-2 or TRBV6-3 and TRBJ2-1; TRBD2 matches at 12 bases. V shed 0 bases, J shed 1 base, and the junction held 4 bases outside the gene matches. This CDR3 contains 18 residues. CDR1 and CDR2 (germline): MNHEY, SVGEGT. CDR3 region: CASSYSASGRESYNEQFF. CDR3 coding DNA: TGTGCCAGCAGTTACTCGGCTAGCGGGAGGGAGTCCTACAATGAGCAGTTCTTC.